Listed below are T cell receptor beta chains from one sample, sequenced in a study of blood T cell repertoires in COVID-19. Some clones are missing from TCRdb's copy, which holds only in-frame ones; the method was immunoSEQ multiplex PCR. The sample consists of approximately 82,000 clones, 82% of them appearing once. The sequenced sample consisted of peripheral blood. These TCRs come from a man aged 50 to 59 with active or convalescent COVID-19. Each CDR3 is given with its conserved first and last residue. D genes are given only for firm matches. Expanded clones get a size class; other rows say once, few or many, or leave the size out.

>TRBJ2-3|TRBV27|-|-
CASRSTGGVEDTQYF
TGTGCCAGCAGATCAACAGGGGGGGTAGAAGATACGCAGTATTTT
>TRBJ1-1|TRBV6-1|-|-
CASSEAVGGGDTEAFF
TGTGCCAGCAGTGAAGCAGTGGGCGGGGGCGACACTGAAGCTTTCTTT
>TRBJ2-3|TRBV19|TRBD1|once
CASSPARDRGTDTQYF
TGTGCCAGTAGCCCAGCCCGGGACAGGGGCACAGATACGCAGTATTTT
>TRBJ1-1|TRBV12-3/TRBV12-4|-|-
CASSPGTEAFF
TGTGCCAGCAGCCCGGGCACTGAAGCTTTCTTT
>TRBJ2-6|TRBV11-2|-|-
CASTLPGGLSSGANVLTF
TGTGCCAGCACCCTTCCTGGGGGCTTGTCCTCTGGGGCCAACGTCCTGACTTTC
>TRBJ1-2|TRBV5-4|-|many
CASSLDQGYNYGYTF
TGTGCCAGCAGCTTGGATCAGGGTTATAACTATGGCTACACCTTC
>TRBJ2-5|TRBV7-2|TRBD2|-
CASSSLAGGWETQYF
TGTGCCAGCAGCTCCCTAGCGGGGGGGTGGGAGACCCAGTACTTC
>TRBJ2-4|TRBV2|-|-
CASSDNLAKNIQYF
TGTGCCAGCAGCGACAATTTAGCCAAAAACATTCAGTACTTC
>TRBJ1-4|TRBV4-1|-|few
CASSLDFEKLFF
TGCGCCAGCAGCCTAGACTTTGAAAAACTGTTTTTT
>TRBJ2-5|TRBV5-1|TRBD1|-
CASSPTGQGETQYF
TGCGCCAGCAGCCCGACGGGACAGGGAGAGACCCAGTACTTC
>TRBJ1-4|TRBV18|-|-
CASSPPEAEKLFF
TGTGCCAGCTCACCACCGGAGGCAGAAAAACTGTTTTTT
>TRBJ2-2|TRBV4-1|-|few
CASSPQVTGELFF
TGCGCCAGCAGCCCTCAGGTAACCGGGGAGCTGTTTTTT
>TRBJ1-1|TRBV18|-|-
CASSPPQGQYTEAFF
TGTGCCAGCTCACCGCCCCAGGGTCAATACACTGAAGCTTTCTTT
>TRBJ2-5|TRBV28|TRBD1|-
CASSSPGTGEETQYF
TGTGCCAGCAGTTCTCCCGGGACAGGGGAAGAGACCCAGTACTTC
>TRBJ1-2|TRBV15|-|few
CATSREEGDGYTF
TGTGCCACCAGCAGAGAGGAGGGTGATGGCTACACCTTC
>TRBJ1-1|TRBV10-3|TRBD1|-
CAISEGQGVLLEAFF
TGTGCCATCAGTGAGGGACAGGGGGTGTTACTTGAAGCTTTCTTT
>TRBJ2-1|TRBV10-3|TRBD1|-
CATGQGGNEQFF
TGTGCCACGGGACAGGGGGGGAATGAGCAGTTCTTC
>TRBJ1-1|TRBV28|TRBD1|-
CASSLYRGHHTEAFF
TGTGCCAGCAGTCTCTACAGGGGGCATCACACTGAAGCTTTCTTT
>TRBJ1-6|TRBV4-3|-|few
CASSQDPRNNSPLHF
TGCGCCAGCAGCCAAGACCCCAGGAATAATTCACCCCTCCACTTT
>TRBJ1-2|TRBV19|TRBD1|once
CASSPRTGRGYGYTF
TGTGCCAGTAGCCCTCGGACAGGGAGGGGCTATGGCTACACCTTC
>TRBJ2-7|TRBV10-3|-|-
CAISGRRRDYEQYF
TGTGCCATCAGTGGGAGACGGAGAGACTACGAGCAGTACTTC
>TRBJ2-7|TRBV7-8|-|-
CASSLRQGGEYEQYF
TGTGCCAGCAGCTTGCGGCAGGGGGGAGAATACGAGCAGTACTTC
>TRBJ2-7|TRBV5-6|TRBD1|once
CASSLTGGYEQYF
TGTGCCAGCAGCTTGACAGGGGGTTACGAGCAGTACTTC